One sample yielded the 9 T cell receptor beta chains listed below, sequenced in a study of blood T cell repertoires in COVID-19. Profiling relied on immunoSEQ multiplex PCR, and the TCRdb table lists in-frame clones only, not all of them. The table lists nearly 70,000 clones, about 85% of them singletons, with around 3.7% in the top ten. Material: peripheral blood. These receptor sequences come from a woman aged 45-65 years with COVID-19, enrolled during active disease.

The J gene is TRBJ2-7, the V gene TRBV19, with TRBD2 identical over 7 bases. V lost 4 bases to trimming and J lost 2 bases; unmatched junction nucleotides: 8. The CDR3 has 15 amino acids. Germline CDR1 is LNHDA and CDR2 is SQIVND (reference sequence). The CDR3 nucleotides read TGTGCCAGTAGTACTCGGGCTAGCGGTACCTACGAGCAGTACTTC. Translation gives CASSTRASGTYEQYF.

The CDR3 DNA reads TGCAGCGCGAGCCCCGGGACAAACTATGGCTACACCTTC. Encoded protein: CSASPGTNYGYTF. The chain couples TRBV29-1 to TRBJ1-2; perhaps TRBD1 as D (6 bases). The CDR3 sequence is 13 residues long. Trimming pared 7 bases from V and 2 bases from J, leaving 14 bases between. The V gene's germline CDR1 is SQVTM and CDR2 ANQGSEA.

The chain recombines TRBV15 with TRBJ2-3; 7 bases align to TRBD2. The CDR3 has 15 amino acids. In germline, CDR1 is LNHNV, CDR2 YYDKDF (reference sequence). Losses at the gene ends were 8 bases for V and 0 bases for J; bases not matched to a gene: 8. DNA of the CDR3: TGTGCCACCTCACGGCGGCGGGAGAGCACAGATACGCAGTATTTT. Protein product: CATSRRRESTDTQYF. Based on the CDR3 plus reference TRBV15 and TRBJ2-3, the full variable domain is DAMVIQNPRYQVTQFGKPVTLSCSQTLNHNVMYWYQQKSSQAPKLLFHYYDKDFNNEADTPDNFQSRRPNTSFCFLDIRSPGLGDTAMYLCATSRRRESTDTQYFGPGTRLTVL.

In its sample, this clone was seen once. The J gene is TRBJ2-2, the V gene TRBV4-3; TRBD2 agrees at 11 bases. Germline V gives CDR1 LGHNA, CDR2 YSLEER. Germline trimming cut 3 bases from V and 4 bases from J; bases unmatched to any gene: 4. This CDR3 has 16 residues. The CDR3: CASSQLAGGATGELFF. CDR3 coding DNA: TGCGCCAGCAGCCAGTTAGCGGGAGGGGCCACCGGGGAGCTGTTTTTT.

The chain has TRBV7-8 and TRBJ1-1; D not resolved. CDR1 and CDR2 (germline): SGHVS, FQNEAQ. V lost 5 bases to trimming and J lost 2 bases, with 12 bases between them. This CDR3 has 14 amino acids. CDR3 bases: TGTGCCAGCAGCACGCAAGCGGGTAACACTGAAGCTTTCTTT. This sequence encodes CASSTQAGNTEAFF.

V and J are TRBV5-1 and TRBJ1-6, with D possibly TRBD1 on 6 matching bases. Germline V CDR1 and CDR2: SGHRS, YFSETQ. The CDR3 loop spans 14 amino acids. Trimming took 0 bases from V and 9 from J, leaving 10 bases between them. CDR3 DNA sequence: TGCGCCAGCAGCTTGGATCAGGGGACTTCACCCCTCCACTTT. Amino acid sequence: CASSLDQGTSPLHF.

The gene calls are TRBV5-4 and TRBJ2-7; weak D call: TRBD2 (6 bases). This CDR3 is built from 16 residues. Between the trimmed V and J ends, which lost 4 bases and 1 base, there was a span of 18 bases. The germline gives CDR1 SGHNT, CDR2 YYREEE (reference sequence). The DNA of the CDR3 is TGTGCCAGCAGCCGGAGCCTCGGGAGCCCATCCTACGAGCAGTACTTC. Amino acids: CASSRSLGSPSYEQYF.

This clone was observed a handful of times. The chain has TRBV30 and TRBJ1-2, with D tentatively TRBD1 (5 bases). The CDR3 runs to 13 residues. Trimming took off 5 bases at V and 3 bases at J, with 13 bases between the two ends. From germline, CDR1 is GTSNPN and CDR2 SVGIG (reference sequence). The CDR3 sequence: CAWSPRQYYGYTF. The CDR3 DNA reads TGTGCCTGGTCCCCCAGACAGTACTATGGCTACACCTTC.

The rearrangement links TRBV11-2 to TRBJ2-3, with TRBD2 matching 8 bases. V lost 5 bases and J lost 4; bases outside the gene matches: 8. Germline V gene sequence: CDR1 SGHAT, CDR2 FQNNGV. This CDR3 is 15 amino acids long. The CDR3 reads CASSPRGGRADTQYF. As DNA, the CDR3 is TGTGCCAGCAGCCCCCGGGGGGGAAGGGCAGATACGCAGTATTTT.